This T cell receptor beta chain was obtained from a study of preoperative IRX-2 immunotherapy in early breast cancer. Germline V gene data show CDR1 as SGHRS and CDR2 as YFSETQ. The CDR3 is 15 residues long. Trimming removed 4 bases from V and 6 bases from J, with 17 bases in between. Treatment given: preoperative locoregional IRX-2 cytokine immunotherapy. Clones were sequenced by immunoSEQ multiplex PCR, and TCRdb holds only the in-frame ones, with some missing. The table has about 98,000 clones, around 86% seen once. V is TRBV5-1 and J is TRBJ2-1; a possible D gene is TRBD2 (7 bases). The sequences come from tumor tissue, collected after IRX-2 immunotherapy. The sequence came from a human donor with breast cancer. The CDR3: CASSPQGRVGNEQFF. The CDR3 coding sequence is TGCGCCAGCAGCCCTCAGGGGAGGGTGGGCAATGAGCAGTTCTTC. Drawing the rest from reference TRBV5-1 and TRBJ2-1, the complete variable domain is KAGVTQTPRYLIKTRGQQVTLSCSPISGHRSVSWYQQTPGQGLQFLFEYFSETQRNKGNFPGRFSGRQFSNSRSEMNVSTLELGDSALYLCASSPQGRVGNEQFFGPGTRLTVL.